This T cell receptor (beta chain) emerged from a study of TIL therapy for anti-PD-1-resistant metastatic lung cancer (TCRdb year 2021). Looking at the study overall: Tumors were collected before any PD-1/PD-L1 blockade, after which patients were given nivolumab, and patients who progressed were given lymphodepletion, an infusion of expanded TIL and IL-2. Most of the cohort had lung adenocarcinoma, including a few EGFR-mutant tumors and two ALK-rearranged tumors, and half of the patients were either current or former smokers. Enrolled patients had a median age of around 49 years (range about 38-85) and a median tumor PD-L1 proportion score of under 7%. A median non-synonymous tumor mutation burden of approximately 1.4 mutations per megabase was determined across the cohort by whole-exome sequencing. T cell receptor beta sequencing of tumor and peripheral blood served to follow clonotypes across the tumor, the expanded TIL product, and serial blood samples. The paper's findings and limits, for the study overall: The cohort was highly selected, with more treatment-naive, never-smoker and oncogene-addicted patients than typical, limiting generalizability. The study protocol defined all tumor marker inferences as exploratory. Clonotypes from the infused TIL partially replaced the baseline peripheral repertoire and then declined over months, and persistence showed no apparent association with response.

TCR beta CDR3 regions were amplified from genomic DNA with the immunoSEQ v3 hsTCRB kit using bias-controlled multiplex PCR. TCR libraries were sequenced on an Illumina NextSeq 500 to approximately 1.8 million read pairs for survey level or about 5-6.5 million for deep level. The study's processing was this. V, D and J genes were assigned, non-productive sequences were removed, and clonality was reported by immunoSEQ Analyzer software. Repertoires of infused TIL and blood were compared using productive Simpson clonality and the Morisita overlap index of productive TRB rearrangements. The absolute count of a clonotype in blood was estimated by multiplying the lymphocyte count by the CD3+ fraction and by the productive frequency of the clone. The clones in this table, taken by TCRdb from immuneACCESS, are in-frame only. Not every clone is retained; where verified, under half of the shortfall comes from an unresolved V gene, and the cause of the rest is unknown. The V and J calls and clone size are taken from that table; D and trimming were inferred from the DNA. Across this sample there are more than 45,000 clones, with less than 75% seen only once. Less than 2% of the sample belongs to the ten largest clones.

The sample's time point label, decoded: pre-treatment sample, taken before nivolumab and TIL therapy. Between late 2017 and 2020, a dual-center phase I trial enrolled adults who had stage 4 NSCLC. The samples were drawn from an open-label, single-arm phase I trial testing tumor-infiltrating lymphocyte therapy combined with nivolumab in advanced non-small cell lung cancer. Blood mononuclear cells from EDTA tubes were separated on a Ficoll gradient and snap-frozen as pellets, and DNA was extracted from the cells using a Qiagen mini-prep kit. Relative to germline, V is missing 5 bases and J is missing 3 bases, with 6 bases of the junction outside any gene match. Counted from cysteine to phenylalanine, this CDR3 has 15 amino acids. The read is trimmed to its CDR3 DNA, 45 bases read in frame from base 1. Based on the germline V gene (reference sequence), the CDR1 and CDR2 sequences are PRHDT and FYEKMQ.

Turning to this clone: The antigen this receptor binds is unknown. The input lacks base qualities; no much larger clone sits a single base away.

The V and J genes are TRBV13 and TRBJ2-2; TRBD1 fits 7 bases in the junction. Here the sequenced sample was blood, taken at baseline. The origin of this receptor is a person between 25 and 79 years old with non-small cell lung cancer. Here the CDR3 is given as CASSDRDSYTGELFF. The DNA sequence reads TGTGCCAGCAGCGACAGGGACAGCTACACCGGGGAGCTGTTTTTT.